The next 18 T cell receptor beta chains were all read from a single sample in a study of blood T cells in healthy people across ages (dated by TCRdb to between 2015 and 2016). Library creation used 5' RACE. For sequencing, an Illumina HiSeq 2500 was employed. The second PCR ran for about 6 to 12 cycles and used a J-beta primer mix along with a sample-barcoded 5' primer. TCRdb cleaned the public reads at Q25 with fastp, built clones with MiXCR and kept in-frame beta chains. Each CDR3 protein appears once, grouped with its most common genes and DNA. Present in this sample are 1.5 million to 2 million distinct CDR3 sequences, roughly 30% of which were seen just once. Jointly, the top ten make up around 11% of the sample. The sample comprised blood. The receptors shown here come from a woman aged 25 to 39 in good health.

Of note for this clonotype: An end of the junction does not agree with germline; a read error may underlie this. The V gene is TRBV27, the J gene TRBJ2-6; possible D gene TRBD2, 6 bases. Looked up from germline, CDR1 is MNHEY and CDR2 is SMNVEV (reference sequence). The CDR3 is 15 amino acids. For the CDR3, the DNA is TGTGCCAGCACCCAGGGCGGGGCTGGGGCCAACGTCCCGACTTTC. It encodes CASTQGGAGANVPTF.

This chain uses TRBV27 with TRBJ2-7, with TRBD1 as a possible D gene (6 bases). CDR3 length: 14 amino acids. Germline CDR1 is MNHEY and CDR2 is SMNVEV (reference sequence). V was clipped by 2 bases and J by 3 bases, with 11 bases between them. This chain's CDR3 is CASSLTGSGYEQYF. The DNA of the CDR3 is TGTGCCAGCAGTTTAACAGGGTCCGGCTACGAGCAGTACTTC.

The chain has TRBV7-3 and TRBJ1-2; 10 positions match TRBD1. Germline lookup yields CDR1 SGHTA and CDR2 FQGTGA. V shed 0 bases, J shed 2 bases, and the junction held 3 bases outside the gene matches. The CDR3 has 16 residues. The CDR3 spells CASSLTGTGANYGYTF. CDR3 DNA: TGTGCCAGCAGCTTAACCGGGACAGGGGCCAACTATGGCTACACCTTC.

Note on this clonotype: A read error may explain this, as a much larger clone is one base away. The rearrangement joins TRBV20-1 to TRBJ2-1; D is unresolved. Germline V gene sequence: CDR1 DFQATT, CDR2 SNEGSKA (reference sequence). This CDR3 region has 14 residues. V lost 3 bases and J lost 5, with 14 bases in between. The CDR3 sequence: CSARGRLGDNEQFF. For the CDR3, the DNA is TGCAGTGCTAGGGGCCGGCTTGGGGACAATGAGCAGTTCTTC.

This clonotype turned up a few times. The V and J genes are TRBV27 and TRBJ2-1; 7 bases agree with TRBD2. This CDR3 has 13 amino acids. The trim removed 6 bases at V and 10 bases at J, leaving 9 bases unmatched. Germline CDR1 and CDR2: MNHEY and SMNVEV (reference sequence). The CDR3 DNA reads TGTGCCAGCAGGTTGACTAGCAGTAGCGAGCAGTTCTTC. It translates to CASRLTSSSEQFF.

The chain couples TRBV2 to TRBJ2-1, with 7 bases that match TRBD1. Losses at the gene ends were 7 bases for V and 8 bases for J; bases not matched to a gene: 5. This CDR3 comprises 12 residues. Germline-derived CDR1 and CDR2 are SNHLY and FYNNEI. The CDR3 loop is CASIIGGDEQFF. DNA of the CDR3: TGTGCCAGCATTATAGGGGGCGATGAGCAGTTCTTC.

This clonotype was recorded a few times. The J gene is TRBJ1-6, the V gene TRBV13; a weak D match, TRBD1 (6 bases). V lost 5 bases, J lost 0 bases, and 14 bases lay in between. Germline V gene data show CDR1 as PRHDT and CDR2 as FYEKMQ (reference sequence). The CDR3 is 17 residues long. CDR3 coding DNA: TGTGCCAGCAGCCGCGGACAGATTAGCTCCTATAATTCACCCCTCCACTTT. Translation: CASSRGQISSYNSPLHF.

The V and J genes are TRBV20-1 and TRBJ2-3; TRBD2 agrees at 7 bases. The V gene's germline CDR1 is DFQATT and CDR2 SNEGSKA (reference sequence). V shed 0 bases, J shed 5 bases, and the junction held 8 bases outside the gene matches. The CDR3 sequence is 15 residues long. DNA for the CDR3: TGCAGTGCTAGAGAGGGCGCGGGGAGGGGAGATACGCAGTATTTT. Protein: CSAREGAGRGDTQYF.

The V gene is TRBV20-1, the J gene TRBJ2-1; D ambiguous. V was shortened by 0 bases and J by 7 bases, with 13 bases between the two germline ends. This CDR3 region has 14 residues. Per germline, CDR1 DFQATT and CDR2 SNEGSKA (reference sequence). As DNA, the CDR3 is TGCAGTGCTAGAGATCCATTAAGTGAAAATGAGCAGTTCTTC. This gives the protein CSARDPLSENEQFF.

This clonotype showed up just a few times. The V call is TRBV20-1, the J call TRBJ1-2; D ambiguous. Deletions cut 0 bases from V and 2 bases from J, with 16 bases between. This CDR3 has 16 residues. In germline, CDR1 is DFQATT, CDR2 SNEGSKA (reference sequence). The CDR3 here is CSARDGQFILNYGYTF. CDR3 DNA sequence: TGCAGTGCTAGAGACGGGCAGTTCATTCTCAACTATGGCTACACCTTC.

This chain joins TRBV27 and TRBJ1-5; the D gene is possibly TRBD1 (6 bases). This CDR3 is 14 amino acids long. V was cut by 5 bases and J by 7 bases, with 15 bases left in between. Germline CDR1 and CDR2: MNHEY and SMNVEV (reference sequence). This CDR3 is CASSPEGGGQPQHF. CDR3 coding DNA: TGTGCCAGCAGTCCTGAGGGGGGCGGACAGCCCCAGCATTTT.

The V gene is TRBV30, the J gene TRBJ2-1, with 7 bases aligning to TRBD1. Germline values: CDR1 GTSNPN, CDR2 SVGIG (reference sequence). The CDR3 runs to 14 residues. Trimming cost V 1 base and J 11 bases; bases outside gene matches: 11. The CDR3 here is CAWSEGRGLDKQFF. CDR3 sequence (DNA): TGTGCCTGGAGTGAAGGCAGGGGGTTGGATAAGCAGTTCTTC.

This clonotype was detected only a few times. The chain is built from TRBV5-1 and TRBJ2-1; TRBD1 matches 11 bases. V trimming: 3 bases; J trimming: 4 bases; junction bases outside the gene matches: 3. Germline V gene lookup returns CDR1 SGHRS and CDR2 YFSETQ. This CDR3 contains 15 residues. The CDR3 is CASSWTGGGYNEQFF. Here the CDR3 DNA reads TGCGCCAGCAGCTGGACAGGGGGCGGATACAATGAGCAGTTCTTC. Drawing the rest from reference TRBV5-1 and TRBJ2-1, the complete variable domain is KAGVTQTPRYLIKTRGQQVTLSCSPISGHRSVSWYQQTPGQGLQFLFEYFSETQRNKGNFPGRFSGRQFSNSRSEMNVSTLELGDSALYLCASSWTGGGYNEQFFGPGTRLTVL.

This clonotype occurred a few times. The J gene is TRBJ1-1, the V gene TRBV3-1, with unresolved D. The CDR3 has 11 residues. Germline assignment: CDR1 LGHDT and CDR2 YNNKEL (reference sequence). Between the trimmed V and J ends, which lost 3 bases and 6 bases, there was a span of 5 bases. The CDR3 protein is CASSQRAEAFF. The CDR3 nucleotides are TGTGCCAGCAGCCAGAGGGCTGAAGCTTTCTTT.

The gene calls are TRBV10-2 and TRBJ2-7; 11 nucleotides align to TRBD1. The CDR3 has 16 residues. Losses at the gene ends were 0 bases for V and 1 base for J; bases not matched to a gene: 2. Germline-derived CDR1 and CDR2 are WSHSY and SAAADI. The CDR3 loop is CASSESDRGLSYEQYF. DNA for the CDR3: TGCGCCAGCAGTGAGTCGGACAGGGGGCTTTCCTACGAGCAGTACTTC.

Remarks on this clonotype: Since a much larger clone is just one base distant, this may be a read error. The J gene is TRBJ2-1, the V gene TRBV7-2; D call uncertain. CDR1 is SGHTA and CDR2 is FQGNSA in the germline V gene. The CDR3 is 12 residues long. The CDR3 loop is CASSFRYNKQFF. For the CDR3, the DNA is TGTGCCAGCAGCTTCCGTTACAATAAGCAGTTCTTC. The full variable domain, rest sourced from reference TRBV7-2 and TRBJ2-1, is GAGVSQSPSNKVTEKGKDVELRCDPISGHTALYWYRQSLGQGLEFLIYFQGNSAPDKSGLPSDRFSAERTGGSVSTLTIQRTQQEDSAVYLCASSFRYNKQFFGPGTRLTVL.

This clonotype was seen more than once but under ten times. The CDR3 nucleotides are TGTGCCAGCAGCTTCCAGACTAGCGGAGAAAACAATGAGCAGTTCTTC. Amino acids: CASSFQTSGENNEQFF. This chain connects TRBV12-3 or TRBV12-4 to TRBJ2-1, with TRBD2 identical over 9 bases. J was trimmed by 5 bases and V by 6 bases; bases with no gene match: 11. This CDR3 is 16 amino acids long.

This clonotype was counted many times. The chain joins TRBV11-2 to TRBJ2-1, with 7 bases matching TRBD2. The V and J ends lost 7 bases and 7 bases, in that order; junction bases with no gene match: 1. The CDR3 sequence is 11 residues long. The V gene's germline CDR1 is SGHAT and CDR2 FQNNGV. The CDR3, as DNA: TGTGCCAGCATCGGGGGGAATGAGCAGTTCTTC. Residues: CASIGGNEQFF.